The sample holds a few counts of the clone carrying this T cell receptor (beta chain). Its antigen remains unidentified. Each CDR3 protein gets one entry after TCRdb re-called the 5' RACE reads with MiXCR. The sample includes some 710,000 distinct CDR3 sequences, 6.1% seen only once; the top ten take roughly 2%. This entry comes from a study of identical twins. J lost 2 bases, V lost 11 bases, and 17 bases had no gene match. This CDR3 has 17 residues. Germline V gives CDR1 SEHNR, CDR2 FQNEAQ (reference sequence). The study's findings and limits: The analysis was cross-sectional rather than longitudinal within donors. Abundant cord blood beta clonotypes carried fewer insertions; memory repertoires showed none. Zero-insertion analyses were open to partial confounding by invariant MAIT and iNKT cells.

Input material: naive T cells sorted from blood. The chain uses TRBV7-9 and TRBJ2-3; 9 bases are a match to TRBD1. The sequence was collected from a man aged 18 to 29 in good health. This CDR3 is CAYIPGQGDFNTDTQYF. For the CDR3, the DNA is TGTGCCTACATCCCGGGACAGGGTGACTTCAACACAGATACGCAGTATTTT.